This T cell receptor (beta chain) was obtained from a study of beta chain features in type 1 diabetes. About the study: Taken together, all samples contributed 90 million to 140 million examined sorted cells. The study's findings and limits: Cells with high TCR expression could be over-represented by cDNA sequencing. Type 1 diabetes patients had moderately but significantly shorter TCRB CDR3s in all four CD4+ subsets. HLA influence on TCRB rearrangement stayed unresolved here.

This clone was observed a few times. Its antigen is undetermined. Germline V gives CDR1 MDHEN, CDR2 SYDVKM. CDR3 length: 11 residues. V dropped 3 bases and J dropped 9 bases, with 9 bases sitting between them. Expressed TCRB transcripts were sequenced because the entire RNA isolate underwent reverse transcription. Repertoires were generated with immunoSEQ multiplex PCR, while TCRdb's copy carries only in-frame clones and drops some. The sample lists under 300,000 clones, roughly 24% occurring once. The receptor's source is a woman in her 30s with type 1 diabetes. J is TRBJ2-7 and V is TRBV28, with D possibly being TRBD1 (6 bases). Material for sequencing was naive CD4+ T cells from blood. The CDR3 loop is CASSLRGRQYF. CDR3 nucleotides: TGTGCCAGCAGTTTGAGGGGGAGGCAGTACTTC.